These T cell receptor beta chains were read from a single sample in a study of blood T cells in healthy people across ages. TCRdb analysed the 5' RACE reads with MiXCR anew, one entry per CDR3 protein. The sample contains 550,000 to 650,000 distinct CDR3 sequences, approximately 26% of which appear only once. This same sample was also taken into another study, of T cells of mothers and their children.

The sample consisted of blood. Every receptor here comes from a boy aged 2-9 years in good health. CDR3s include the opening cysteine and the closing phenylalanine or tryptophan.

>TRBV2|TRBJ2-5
CASTDPYQETQYF
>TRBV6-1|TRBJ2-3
CASSLSVGDTQYF
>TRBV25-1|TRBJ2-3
CASSPHGGRDTQYF
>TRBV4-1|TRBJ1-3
CASSLPGTGSTGNTIYF
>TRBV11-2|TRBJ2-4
CASSGLAKNIQYF
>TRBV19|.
CASSAGTQSNEQFF
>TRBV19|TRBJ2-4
CASSIPAGVAKNIQYF
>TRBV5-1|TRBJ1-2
CASSSDNYGYTF
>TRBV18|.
CASSSTAGAPYEQYF
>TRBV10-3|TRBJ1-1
CAISGPNTEAFF
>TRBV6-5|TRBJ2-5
CASSGRENQETQYF
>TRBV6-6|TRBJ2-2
CASSPTRIAGELFF
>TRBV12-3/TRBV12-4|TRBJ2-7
CASSFGTGGVEQYF
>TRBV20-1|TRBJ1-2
CSARDRADNYGYTF
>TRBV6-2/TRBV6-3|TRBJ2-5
CASSYPPERVAGVGNEQLF
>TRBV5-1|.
CASSGGQGAYEQYF
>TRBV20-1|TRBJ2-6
CSAQGQTVSGANVLTF
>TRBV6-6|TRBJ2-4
CASSGSVGIQYF
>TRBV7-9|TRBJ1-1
CASSLVGQGYAFF
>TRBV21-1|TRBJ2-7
CASSKPRVSPSGVPGEQYF
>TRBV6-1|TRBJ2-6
CASSARGAGANVLTF
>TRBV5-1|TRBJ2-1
CASSLRTSQNEQFF
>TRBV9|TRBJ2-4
CASSVGSDLTAKNIQYF
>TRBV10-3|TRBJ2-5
CAIKEGKTGETQYF
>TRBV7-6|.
CASSSALAGDRHNEQFF
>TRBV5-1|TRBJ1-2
CASSLGTADGYTF
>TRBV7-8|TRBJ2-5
CASSRGVWQETQYF
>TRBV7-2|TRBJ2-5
CASSSPTEETQYF
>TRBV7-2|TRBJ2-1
CASSLAAWLAGGLAYNEQFF
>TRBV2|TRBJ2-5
CASRAQETQYF
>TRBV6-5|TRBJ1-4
CTSSADRGIEKLFF
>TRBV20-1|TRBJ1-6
CSLKQGGDNSPLHF
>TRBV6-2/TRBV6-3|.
CASSYPGTEETQFF
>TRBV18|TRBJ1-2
CASSPTEDYGYTF
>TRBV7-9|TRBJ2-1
CASSFSGNRDEQFF
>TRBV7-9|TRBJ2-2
CASSFAPGQGNTGELFF
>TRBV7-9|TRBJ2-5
CASSTGQRLGETQYF
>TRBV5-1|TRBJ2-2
CASSPPVGTLHTGELFF
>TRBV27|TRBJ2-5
CASSFRTQETQYF
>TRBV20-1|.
CSAYCGGEGNEQFF
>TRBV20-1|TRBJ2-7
CSASGTGNGYEQYF
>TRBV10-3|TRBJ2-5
CAITEGLAGGSMGETQYF
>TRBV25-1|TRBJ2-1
CASRSAGSYNEQFF
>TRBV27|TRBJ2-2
CASSPSRLAGPNTGELFF
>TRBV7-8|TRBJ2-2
CASRLLAVLPNTGELFF
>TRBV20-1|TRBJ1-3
CSADPGSGNTIYF
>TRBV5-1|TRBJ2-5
CASSLDKAQYF
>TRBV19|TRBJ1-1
CASFERAGGNTEAFF
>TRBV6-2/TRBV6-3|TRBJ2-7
CASRGGGFDEQYF
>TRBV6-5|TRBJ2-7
CASRPGQNYEQYF
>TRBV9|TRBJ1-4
CASSFQGGNEKLFF
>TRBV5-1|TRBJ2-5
CASSWTGDETQYF
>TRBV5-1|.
CASRPGQTYNEQFF
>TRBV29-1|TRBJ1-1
CSVRRASDTEAFF
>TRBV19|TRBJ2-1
CASSIVAGGNEQFF
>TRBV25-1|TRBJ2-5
CASSEYGVTSKETQYF
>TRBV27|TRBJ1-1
CASGTVLNTEAFF